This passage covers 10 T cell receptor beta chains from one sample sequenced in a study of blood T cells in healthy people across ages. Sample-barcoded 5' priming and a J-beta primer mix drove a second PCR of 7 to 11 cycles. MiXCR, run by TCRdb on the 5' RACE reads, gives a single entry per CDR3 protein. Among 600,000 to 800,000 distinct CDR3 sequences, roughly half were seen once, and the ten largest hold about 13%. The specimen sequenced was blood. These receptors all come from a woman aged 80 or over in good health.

DNA of the CDR3: TGTGCCAGCAGCTTATCAGGGACCCCCTACGAGCAGTACTTC. As protein: CASSLSGTPYEQYF. The chain is built from TRBV13 and TRBJ2-7, with D possibly being TRBD1 or TRBD2 (5 bases each). Germline CDR1 and CDR2: PRHDT and FYEKMQ (reference sequence). The CDR3 length is 14 residues. V lost 2 bases to trimming and J lost 2 bases, with 10 bases between them.

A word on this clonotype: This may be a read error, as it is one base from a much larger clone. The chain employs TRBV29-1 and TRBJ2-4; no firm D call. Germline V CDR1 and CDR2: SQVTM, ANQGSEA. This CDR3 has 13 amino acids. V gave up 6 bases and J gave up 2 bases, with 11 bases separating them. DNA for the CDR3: TGCAGCGTGTCTCAGAGGACCAAAAACATTCAGTACTTC. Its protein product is CSVSQRTKNIQYF. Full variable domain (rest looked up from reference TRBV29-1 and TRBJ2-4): SAVISQKPSRDICQRGTSLTIQCQVDSQVTMMFWYRQQPGQSLTLIATANQGSEATYESGFVIDKFPISRPNLTFSTLTVSNMSPEDSSIYLCSVSQRTKNIQYFGAGTRLSVL.

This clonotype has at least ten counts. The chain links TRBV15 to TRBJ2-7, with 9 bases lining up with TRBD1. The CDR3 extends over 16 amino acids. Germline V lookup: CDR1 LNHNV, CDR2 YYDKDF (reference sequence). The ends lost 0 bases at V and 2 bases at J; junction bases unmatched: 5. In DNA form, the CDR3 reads TGTGCCACCAGCAGAGATCAACAGGGGGCCACCTACGAGCAGTACTTC. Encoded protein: CATSRDQQGATYEQYF.

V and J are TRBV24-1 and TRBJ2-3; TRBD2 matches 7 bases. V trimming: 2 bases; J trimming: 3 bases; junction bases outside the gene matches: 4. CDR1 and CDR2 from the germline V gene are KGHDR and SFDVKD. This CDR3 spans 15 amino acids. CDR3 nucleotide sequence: TGTGCCACCAGTGATTCACGGACTAGGACAGATACGCAGTATTTT. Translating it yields CATSDSRTRTDTQYF.

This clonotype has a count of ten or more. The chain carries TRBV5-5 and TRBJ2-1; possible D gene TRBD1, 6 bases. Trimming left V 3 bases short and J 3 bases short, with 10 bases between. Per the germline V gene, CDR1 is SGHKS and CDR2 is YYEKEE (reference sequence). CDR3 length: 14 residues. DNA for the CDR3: TGTGCCAGCAGCTCCGGGGACAACTACAATGAGCAGTTCTTC. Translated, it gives CASSSGDNYNEQFF.

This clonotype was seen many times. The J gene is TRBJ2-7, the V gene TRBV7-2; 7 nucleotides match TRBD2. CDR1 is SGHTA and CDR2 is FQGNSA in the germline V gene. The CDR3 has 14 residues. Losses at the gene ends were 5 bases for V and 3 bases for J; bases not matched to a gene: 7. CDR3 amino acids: CASSEDSGNYEQYF. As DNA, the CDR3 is TGTGCCAGCAGCGAAGACAGCGGGAACTACGAGCAGTACTTC.

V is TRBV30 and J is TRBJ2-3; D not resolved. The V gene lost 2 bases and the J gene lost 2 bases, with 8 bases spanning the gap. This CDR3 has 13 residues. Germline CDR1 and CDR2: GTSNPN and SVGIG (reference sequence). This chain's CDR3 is CAWSFGYTDTQYF. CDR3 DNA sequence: TGTGCCTGGAGTTTCGGGTACACAGATACGCAGTATTTT.

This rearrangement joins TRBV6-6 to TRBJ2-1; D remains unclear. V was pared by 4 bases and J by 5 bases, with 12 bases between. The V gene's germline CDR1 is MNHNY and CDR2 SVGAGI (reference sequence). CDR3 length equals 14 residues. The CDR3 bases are TGTGCCAGCAGTTCAAGAGGATCGGACAATGAGCAGTTCTTC. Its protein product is CASSSRGSDNEQFF.

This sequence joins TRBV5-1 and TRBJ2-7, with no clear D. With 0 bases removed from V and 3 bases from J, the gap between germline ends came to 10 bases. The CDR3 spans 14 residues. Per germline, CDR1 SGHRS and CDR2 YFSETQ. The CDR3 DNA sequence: TGCGCCAGCAGCTTGGTTGCCAGAGACTACGAGCAGTACTTC. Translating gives CASSLVARDYEQYF.

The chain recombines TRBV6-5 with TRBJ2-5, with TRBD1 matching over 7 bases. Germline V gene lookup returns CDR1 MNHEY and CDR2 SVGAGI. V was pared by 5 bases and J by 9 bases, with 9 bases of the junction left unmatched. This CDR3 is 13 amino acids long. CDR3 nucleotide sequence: TGTGCCAGCAGTGCCGGGACAGTTCAGTCCCAGTACTTC. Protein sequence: CASSAGTVQSQYF.